What follows describes a single T cell receptor (beta chain). In the original processing: Estimation of nucleated cell counts relied on the amplification of reference gene primers. Assay used: immunoSEQ multiplex PCR; TCRdb lists only in-frame clones, some missing. The V and J calls and clone size were taken over from that table, and D and trimming were inferred from the DNA. Here the sample spans approximately 200,000 clones, around nine tenths being singletons. The data derive from a study of blood T cell repertoires in COVID-19. Study-level background: Samples representing acute and convalescent COVID-19 were sourced from the United States, Italy and Spain. T cells, B-cell-depleted T cells, or PBMCs supplied cDNA or gDNA.

This clonotype was obtained from a woman aged 55-70 years with acute or convalescent COVID-19. The sequencing input was peripheral blood.

The CDR3 is CASSQRGGAGGELFF. DNA for the CDR3: TGTGCCAGCAGCCAACGGGGAGGAGCGGGCGGGGAGCTGTTTTTT. The rearrangement links TRBV3-1 (or the pseudogene TRBV3-2) to TRBJ2-2, with D tentatively TRBD2 (6 bases). CDR3 length: 15 residues. CDR1 LGHDT and CDR2 YNNKEL come from the germline V gene (reference sequence). V was clipped by 2 bases and J by 7 bases, with 14 bases between them.